The 28 T cell receptor beta chains presented below share a single source sample, sequenced in a study of T cell repertoires in cytomegalovirus infection. TCRdb itself ran the reads through MiXCR, one entry per CDR3 protein. Of about 160,000 distinct CDR3 sequences in the sample, about a sixth are singletons; the top ten hold over 15%. Sequencing input: CD8+ T cells from PBMCs. These receptors all come from a human donor in good health (CMV status not recorded). Some clones in this sample may be carry-over from other donors' samples.

This clonotype was counted a few times. This chain uses TRBV5-1 with TRBJ2-1; tentatively, D is TRBD2 (6 bases). The CDR3 length is 15 residues. V lost 0 bases, J lost 4 bases, and 11 bases lay in between. Germline loops: CDR1 SGHRS, CDR2 YFSETQ. The CDR3 loop is CASSLEGLAYNEQFF. As DNA, the CDR3 is TGCGCCAGCAGCTTGGAGGGCCTAGCGTACAATGAGCAGTTCTTC.

The chain is built from TRBV19 and TRBJ2-1; D is possibly TRBD2 (7 bases). In germline, CDR1 is LNHDA, CDR2 SQIVND (reference sequence). This CDR3 has 13 residues. Trimming removed 6 bases at V and 8 bases at J, with 14 bases between. The CDR3 protein is CASSLGGLDEQFF. The CDR3 DNA is TGTGCCAGTAGCCTCGGGGGGCTGGATGAGCAGTTCTTC.

The chain joins TRBV7-6 to TRBJ2-5; tentative D call: TRBD1 (6 bases). This CDR3 is built from 14 residues. V was pared by 1 base and J by 2 bases, with 8 bases between. Germline V gene sequence: CDR1 SGHVS, CDR2 FNYEAQ. CDR3 in DNA: TGTGCCAGCAGCTTAGGAACAGGGCAAGAGACCCAGTACTTC. Translation: CASSLGTGQETQYF.

As DNA, the CDR3 is TGTGCCAGCAGTTTCACAGGGGGCCGATTAGGCTACGAGCAGTACTTC. It specifies CASSFTGGRLGYEQYF. The chain recombines TRBV7-2 with TRBJ2-7; 9 bases line up with TRBD1. Losses at the gene ends were 6 bases for V and 3 bases for J; bases not matched to a gene: 12. The CDR3 is 16 amino acids. Germline CDR1 and CDR2: SGHTA and FQGNSA.

The chain combines TRBV6-6 with TRBJ2-1, with D possibly being TRBD2 (5 bases). The germline V and J ends were trimmed by 2 bases and 3 bases, with 20 bases remaining between them. The CDR3 consists of 18 residues. Germline V CDR1 and CDR2: MNHNY, SVGAGI (reference sequence). CDR3 DNA: TGTGCCAGCAGTTACACGAACATACCCGGGGTTGTCTACAATGAGCAGTTCTTC. Protein sequence: CASSYTNIPGVVYNEQFF.

This clonotype was picked up a small number of times. The chain joins TRBV7-9 to TRBJ2-3; D is undetermined. Trimming stripped 2 bases from V and 4 bases from J, with 19 bases between. The CDR3 is made up of 17 amino acids. Germline V lookup: CDR1 SEHNR, CDR2 FQNEAQ (reference sequence). CDR3 sequence (DNA): TGTGCCAGCAGCTTAATGGGCCATGGCGGTACCCCAGATACGCAGTATTTT. The encoded protein is CASSLMGHGGTPDTQYF.

This clonotype came up a few times. The chain is built from TRBV7-2 and TRBJ2-5; D ambiguous. V was trimmed by 3 bases and J by 5 bases, leaving 7 bases between them. This CDR3 has 12 amino acids. Germline V gene sequence: CDR1 SGHTA, CDR2 FQGNSA. The CDR3 nucleotides are TGTGCCAGCAGCTTCTCTCCTGAGACCCAGTACTTC. Its protein product is CASSFSPETQYF.

V and J are TRBV4-1 and TRBJ1-1, with 9 bases that match TRBD1. Germline V gene sequence: CDR1 MGHRA, CDR2 YSYEKL. The CDR3 is 16 amino acids. The trim removed 1 base at V and 4 bases at J, leaving 7 bases unmatched. The CDR3 coding sequence is TGCGCCAGCAGCCAAGTTCCCGGGACAGGGAGCACTGAAGCTTTCTTT. As protein: CASSQVPGTGSTEAFF.

This clonotype has more than one count but fewer than ten. V usage is TRBV6-2 or TRBV6-3 and J usage is TRBJ2-1; D not certain. CDR1 MNHEY and CDR2 SVGEGT come from the germline V gene. This CDR3 has 14 amino acids. The V end lost 6 bases, the J end lost 5 bases, and 14 bases lay between the germline ends. The CDR3 region is CASSPYLGHNEQFF. Written as DNA, the CDR3 is TGTGCCAGCAGCCCTTACCTAGGCCACAATGAGCAGTTCTTC.

V is TRBV12-3 or TRBV12-4 and J is TRBJ2-5, with TRBD1 identical over 9 bases. V lost 6 bases and J lost 0; bases outside the gene matches: 8. CDR3 length equals 16 residues. Written as DNA, the CDR3 is TGTGCCAGCAGGCCCTCCCGGGACAGGGACCAAGAGACCCAGTACTTC. This gives the protein CASRPSRDRDQETQYF.

This CDR3 reads CASSLEEGNYFYNEQFF. The CDR3 DNA follows: TGTGCCAGCAGTTTGGAGGAGGGGAACTACTTCTACAATGAGCAGTTCTTC. The gene calls are TRBV28 and TRBJ2-1, with D maybe TRBD2 (6 bases). Germline assignment: CDR1 MDHEN and CDR2 SYDVKM. The V and J ends lost 3 bases and 3 bases respectively, with 18 bases between them. This CDR3 is built from 17 residues.

This rearrangement joins TRBV29-1 to TRBJ1-2, with 7 bases fitting TRBD1. Looked up from germline, CDR1 is SQVTM and CDR2 is ANQGSEA. V dropped 4 bases and J dropped 6; count of bases not matched to a gene: 11. The CDR3 is 14 residues long. CDR3: CSVVDRERDHGYTF. The CDR3 DNA sequence: TGCAGCGTTGTTGACAGGGAAAGGGACCATGGCTACACCTTC.

The gene calls are TRBV12-3 or TRBV12-4 and TRBJ2-1; TRBD2 is a possible D gene (5 bases). V was clipped by 4 bases and J by 4 bases, with 20 bases between them. The CDR3 runs 17 residues. In nucleotides, the CDR3 is TGTGCCAGCAGTTCAAATCTCAGAGCGACTACATACAATGAGCAGTTCTTC. It translates to CASSSNLRATTYNEQFF.

In its sample, this clonotype was seen a few times. The chain combines TRBV28 with TRBJ1-5; 8 bases line up with TRBD1. V trimming: 3 bases; J trimming: 7 bases; junction bases outside the gene matches: 8. CDR3 length: 15 residues. Germline V gene lookup returns CDR1 MDHEN and CDR2 SYDVKM. The CDR3 protein is CASSFTPGGRQPQHF. The CDR3 nucleotides read TGTGCCAGCAGTTTTACTCCAGGGGGCAGACAGCCCCAGCATTTT.

The rearrangement uses TRBV28 and TRBJ2-1, with 12 bases that match TRBD2. J gave up 2 bases and V 6 bases, and 8 bases lay outside the gene matches. In germline, CDR1 is MDHEN, CDR2 SYDVKM. This CDR3 is built from 17 residues. The CDR3 reads CASRPTSGRFAYNEQFF. The CDR3 DNA reads TGTGCCAGCAGGCCTACTAGCGGGAGGTTCGCCTACAATGAGCAGTTCTTC.

This clonotype is classed as large (0.1 to 1%). The chain links TRBV7-8 to TRBJ2-3, with TRBD1 identical over 9 bases. The CDR3 contains 15 residues. In germline, CDR1 is SGHVS, CDR2 FQNEAQ. J lost 6 bases, V lost 2 bases, and 6 bases had no gene match. The CDR3 here is CASSLSGQGKDTQYF. The DNA of the CDR3 is TGTGCCAGCAGCTTATCGGGACAGGGAAAGGATACGCAGTATTTT.

The V gene is TRBV7-2, the J gene TRBJ2-7; D possibly matches TRBD1 or TRBD2 (5 bases each). V was shortened by 5 bases and J by 5 bases, with 16 bases between the two germline ends. Germline CDR1 SGHTA, CDR2 FQGNSA. CDR3 length: 14 amino acids. The CDR3: CASSLLEGHDEQYF. The CDR3 nucleotides read TGTGCCAGCAGCCTTCTTGAGGGGCACGACGAGCAGTACTTC.

V and J are TRBV9 and TRBJ2-5; D perhaps matches TRBD2 (7 bases). The V end was cut by 3 bases, the J end by 5 bases, with 14 bases between. The CDR3 contains 14 residues. From germline, CDR1 is SGDLS and CDR2 YYNGEE. Written as DNA, the CDR3 is TGTGCCAGCAGCGAGCGGGGACACGGCGAGACCCAGTACTTC. It yields the protein CASSERGHGETQYF.

This clonotype was recorded a few times. This rearrangement joins TRBV7-2 to TRBJ2-7; D gene unclear. Per germline, CDR1 SGHTA and CDR2 FQGNSA. This CDR3 comprises 14 residues. Trimming left V 5 bases short and J 6 bases short, with 17 bases between. CDR3 bases: TGTGCCAGCAGCAGCGTCCGGGTCATGGGCGAGCAGTACTTC. Encoded protein: CASSSVRVMGEQYF.

The chain carries TRBV29-1 and TRBJ2-5; the D gene is possibly TRBD2 (5 bases). The CDR3 has 15 residues. Trimming took off 0 bases at V and 1 base at J, with 12 bases between the two ends. The V gene's germline CDR1 is SQVTM and CDR2 ANQGSEA. The CDR3: CSVEDGEAVQETQYF. The CDR3 coding sequence is TGCAGCGTTGAAGATGGGGAAGCGGTCCAAGAGACCCAGTACTTC.

This clonotype has a handful of counts. The genes are TRBV7-8 and TRBJ2-2; 13 bases align to TRBD2. The trim removed 5 bases at V and 6 bases at J, leaving 9 bases unmatched. The CDR3 has 17 amino acids. Germline CDR1 reads SGHVS; CDR2 reads FQNEAQ. The CDR3 loop reads CASSQSRLAGGPGELFF. CDR3 DNA sequence: TGTGCCAGCAGCCAAAGCCGACTAGCGGGGGGTCCCGGGGAGCTGTTTTTT.

A few counts support this clonotype. The chain carries TRBV29-1 and TRBJ2-7, with 9 bases matching TRBD1. The V and J ends lost 3 bases and 5 bases, in that order; junction bases with no gene match: 5. Germline CDR1 reads SQVTM; CDR2 reads ANQGSEA. The CDR3 spans 13 residues. CDR3 region: CSVDGTGHNEQYF. Here the CDR3 DNA reads TGCAGCGTTGATGGGACAGGGCATAACGAGCAGTACTTC.

The J gene is TRBJ1-2, the V gene TRBV20-1; D possibly corresponds to TRBD1 (5 bases). Between the trimmed V and J ends, which lost 2 bases and 1 base, there was a span of 17 bases. The CDR3 totals 16 residues. Germline V gene lookup returns CDR1 DFQATT and CDR2 SNEGSKA (reference sequence). This CDR3 is CSARKVGTEFNYGYTF. The DNA for the CDR3 is TGCAGTGCTAGAAAGGTCGGGACGGAGTTTAACTATGGCTACACCTTC.

J is TRBJ2-1 and V is TRBV6-6; D is perhaps TRBD2 (5 bases). Germline CDR1 MNHNY, CDR2 SVGAGI (reference sequence). The CDR3 is made up of 15 amino acids. V was trimmed by 1 base and J by 8 bases, leaving 15 bases between them. The CDR3 protein is CASSYLGREADEQFF. Here the CDR3 DNA reads TGTGCCAGCAGTTACTTGGGGAGAGAGGCGGATGAGCAGTTCTTC.

The chain has TRBV5-1 and TRBJ1-1; TRBD1 might be the D (5 bases). The CDR3 is 12 amino acids. The germline V and J ends were trimmed by 4 bases and 5 bases, with 9 bases remaining between them. Germline CDR1 is SGHRS and CDR2 is YFSETQ. The CDR3 region has the DNA TGCGCCAGCAGCCCTCAGGGAACTGAAGCTTTCTTT. It is translated as CASSPQGTEAFF.

V usage is TRBV28 and J usage is TRBJ2-7; the D is unclear. Germline V gene data show CDR1 as MDHEN and CDR2 as SYDVKM. V was clipped by 7 bases and J by 2 bases, with 12 bases between them. This CDR3 is 13 amino acids long. The CDR3 is CASKPVVPYEQYF. CDR3 sequence (DNA): TGTGCCAGCAAACCCGTGGTCCCCTACGAGCAGTACTTC.

The sample holds a few counts of this clonotype. V gene TRBV29-1 combines with J gene TRBJ1-1; D might be TRBD1 (6 bases). Trimming removed 8 bases from V and 3 bases from J, with 22 bases in between. The CDR3 covers 15 residues. The V gene's germline CDR1 is SQVTM and CDR2 ANQGSEA. The chain's CDR3 is CSPIYKGGGDTEAFF. The DNA for the CDR3 is TGCAGCCCCATTTATAAAGGAGGGGGAGACACTGAAGCTTTCTTT.

CDR3 region: CSARDLKGAYEQYF. CDR3 DNA: TGCAGTGCTAGAGATTTGAAGGGGGCCTACGAGCAGTACTTC. V and J are TRBV20-1 and TRBJ2-7; a possible D gene is TRBD1 (6 bases). The V and J ends lost 0 bases and 2 bases respectively, with 11 bases between them. Germline lookup yields CDR1 DFQATT and CDR2 SNEGSKA (reference sequence). The CDR3 runs 14 residues.